This T cell receptor beta chain is from a study of T cell repertoires and leukemia-associated antigens (dated by TCRdb to between 2019 and 2020). With regard to the full study: Per sample, about 5.1 to 7 million read pairs and about 3.3 to 5.0 million effective reads were obtained, for 15 million to 20 million effective reads in total. The study aimed to identify which antigen a TCR Vbeta21 clone previously found in CML patients recognizes, using in vitro peptide stimulation of healthy T cells. On the study overall, not on this receptor specifically: The four groups showed no significant differences in numbers of Vbeta genes (approximately 65), Jbeta genes (about 14), VDJ rearrangements, or unique CDR3s. Antigen specificity and function of the expanded clones were not tested directly and required further investigation.

CD3+ T cells were initially rested overnight at less than 3 million cells/mL in RPMI 1640 lacking fetal bovine serum. Following the manufacturer's instructions, MACS immunomagnetic beads were used to pull CD3+ T cells out of the PBMCs. The CDR3 sequence holds 14 residues, the cysteine and phenylalanine included. The kept DNA is CDR3 alone, 42 bases in frame from the first base. From a lookup of the germline V gene, CDR1 and CDR2 are SGHTA and FQGNSA. About this clonotype itself: Its specific antigen is unknown. One end of the junction fails to match germline, which may point to a read error.

Total RNA was extracted from the cultured T cells with TRIzol reagent. 5' rapid amplification of cDNA ends (5'RACE) was the method used to amplify TCRbeta libraries from the RNA. Library concentration and integrity were checked with Qubit, an Agilent instrument, and quantitative PCR before sequencing. Qualified libraries were sequenced on Illumina HiSeq or MiSeq by a commercial service provider. The authors processed their data as follows. TCR sequences in each sample were identified using MiXCR version 1.8.2. Qualified clones required a CDR3 longer than four amino acids, an in-frame nucleotide length, and no stop codon. A read containing the complete CDR3 structure was counted as an effective read. Validation of expanded clones was performed by RT-PCR with 24 Vbeta primers, GeneScan spectratyping, and Sanger sequencing. TCRdb's own reprocessing of the public reads used fastp at Q25 and MiXCR and kept productive beta chains. Duplicate CDR3 protein sequences are folded into a single record with the most common DNA and genes. In this record, the V and J calls reflect TCRdb's handling and not the investigators' own analysis. The sample profile shows 11,000 or so distinct CDR3 sequences; roughly 43% of them were found once. In total, the top ten clones hold approximately 26% of the sample.

The receptor's source is a female donor in good health. The sequenced material came from CD3+ T cells sorted from blood and cultured. The V and J genes are TRBV7-2 and TRBJ1-2, with TRBD1 perhaps the D gene, on 5 matching bases. The nucleotide sequence is given as TGTGCCAGCAGCTTACGGGGGAACGGCTGTGGCTGCACCTTC. Translated, this gives CASSLRGNGCGCTF.